Listed below are T cell receptor beta chains from one sample, sequenced in a study of multiple sclerosis patients with progressive multifocal leukoencephalopathy. Using immunoSEQ multiplex PCR, the repertoire was profiled, and TCRdb retains in-frame clones only, with some absent. The sample lists under 35,000 clones, about nine tenths occurring once. Sample: PBMCs, taken from a patient treated with natalizumab. The origin of the receptors is a woman aged 40 to 49 with progressive multifocal leukoencephalopathy. CDR3s include the opening cysteine and the closing phenylalanine or tryptophan. A clone size is listed for some rows: how often the clone was seen (once, few, many), or a class if it is expanded.

v_call,j_call,clone_size,cdr3_aa
TRBV29-1,TRBJ1-5,once,CSVGGQGNQPQHF
TRBV30,TRBJ2-3,-,CAWSVDRSPDTQYF
TRBV12-2,TRBJ2-2,-,CASRLRQSGGYTGELFF
TRBV6-5,TRBJ1-1,few,CASKGHTRGNTEAFF
TRBV2,TRBJ2-7,-,CASSGPGGGDEQYF
TRBV28,TRBJ1-5,once,CASSYMGQGERRAQHF
TRBV23-1,TRBJ2-1,-,CASSQGTSGRAYNEQFF
TRBV5-1,TRBJ1-6,-,CASSPNSPRSSYNSPLHF
TRBV19,-,-,CASSPRGAGPGYEQYF
TRBV30,TRBJ2-7,-,CAWSEGAGIFSYEQYF
TRBV5-6,TRBJ2-7,-,CASSFPGRASEQYF
TRBV6-6,TRBJ2-5,-,CASSSRIDRHQETQYF
TRBV19,TRBJ1-2,-,CASSIDSVNGYTF
TRBV28,TRBJ2-5,-,CASSLGGAQETQYF
TRBV7-8,TRBJ1-1,-,CASRGGTGRTEAFF
TRBV7-8,TRBJ2-5,-,CASSSRTETGTETQYF
TRBV19,TRBJ1-2,-,CASSRGESGTGLAGYTF
TRBV7-9,TRBJ2-7,once,CASSLRPGTGAYEQYF
TRBV6-5,TRBJ2-1,-,CASSYGTGINGEQFF
TRBV7-6,TRBJ2-4,-,CASSLGQGEGSVKNIQYF
TRBV2,TRBJ2-3,-,CASSAGLAGVDTQYF
TRBV28,TRBJ2-1,-,CASSLPPGSSEQFF
TRBV18,TRBJ2-7,once,CASSPGTMREYEQYF